This T cell receptor (beta chain) was obtained from a study of cytomegalovirus exposure and HLA in healthy donors. Germline V gene lookup returns CDR1 SGHRS and CDR2 YFSETQ. CDR3 size: 13 residues. Unmatched junction bases numbered 2, after V lost 2 bases and J lost 5 bases. Both 60 Vbeta primers and 13 Jbeta primers went into the PCR. Libraries were prepared by immunoSEQ multiplex PCR; TCRdb keeps only in-frame clonotypes and omits some of them. The sample has around 100,000 clones, 76% seen once. This receptor was identified in a woman aged 18-29 years in good health and CMV-seropositive. Sequenced material: PBMCs. V usage is TRBV5-1 and J usage is TRBJ2-3; 7 bases fit TRBD2. The CDR3: CASSFPGGDTQYF. The CDR3 region has the DNA TGCGCCAGCAGCTTCCCGGGGGGAGATACGCAGTATTTT. Variable domain in full (rest from reference TRBV5-1 and TRBJ2-3): KAGVTQTPRYLIKTRGQQVTLSCSPISGHRSVSWYQQTPGQGLQFLFEYFSETQRNKGNFPGRFSGRQFSNSRSEMNVSTLELGDSALYLCASSFPGGDTQYFGPGTRLTVL.